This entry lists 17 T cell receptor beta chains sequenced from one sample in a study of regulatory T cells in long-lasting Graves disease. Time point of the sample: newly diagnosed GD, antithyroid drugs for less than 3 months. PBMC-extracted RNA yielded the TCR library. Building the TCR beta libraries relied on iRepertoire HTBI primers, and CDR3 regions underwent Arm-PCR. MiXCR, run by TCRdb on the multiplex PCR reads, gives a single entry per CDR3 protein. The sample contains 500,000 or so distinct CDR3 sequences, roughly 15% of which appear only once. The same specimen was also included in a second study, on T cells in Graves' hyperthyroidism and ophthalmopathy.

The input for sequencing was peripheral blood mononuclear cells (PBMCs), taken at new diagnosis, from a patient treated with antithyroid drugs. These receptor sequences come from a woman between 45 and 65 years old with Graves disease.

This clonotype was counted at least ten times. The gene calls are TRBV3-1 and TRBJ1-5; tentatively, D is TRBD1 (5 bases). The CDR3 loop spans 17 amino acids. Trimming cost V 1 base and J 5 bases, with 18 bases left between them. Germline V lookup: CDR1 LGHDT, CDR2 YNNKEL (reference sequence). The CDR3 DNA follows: TGTGCCAGCAGCCAAGCGACTGCAGGGAAGGTTCATCAGCCCCAGCATTTT. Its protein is CASSQATAGKVHQPQHF.

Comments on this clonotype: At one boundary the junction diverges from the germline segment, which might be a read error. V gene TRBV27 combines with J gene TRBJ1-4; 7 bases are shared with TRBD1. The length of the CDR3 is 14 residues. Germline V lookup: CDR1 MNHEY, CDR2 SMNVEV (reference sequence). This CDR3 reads CAGSLVTGNEKLFF. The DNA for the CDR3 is TGTGCCGGCAGTTTGGTGACAGGGAATGAAAAACTGTTTTTT.

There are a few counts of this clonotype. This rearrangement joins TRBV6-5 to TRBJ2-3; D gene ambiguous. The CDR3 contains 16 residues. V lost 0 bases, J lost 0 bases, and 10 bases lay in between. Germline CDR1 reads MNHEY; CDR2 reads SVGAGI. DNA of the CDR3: TGTGCCAGCAGTTACTCTCCAGGACCTAGCACAGATACGCAGTATTTT. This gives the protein CASSYSPGPSTDTQYF.

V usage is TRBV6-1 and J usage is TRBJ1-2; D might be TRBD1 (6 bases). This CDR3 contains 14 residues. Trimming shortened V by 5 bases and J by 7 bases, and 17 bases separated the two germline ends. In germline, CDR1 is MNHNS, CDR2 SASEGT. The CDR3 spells CASSQSRGEVGYTF. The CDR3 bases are TGTGCCAGCAGTCAATCAAGGGGGGAGGTTGGCTACACCTTC.

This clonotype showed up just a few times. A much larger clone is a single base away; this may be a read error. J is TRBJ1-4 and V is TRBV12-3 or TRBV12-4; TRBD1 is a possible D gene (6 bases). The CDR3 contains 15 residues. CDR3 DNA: TGTGCCAGCAGTCCTGAAGGGGGGACTAATGAAAGACTGTTTTTT. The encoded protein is CASSPEGGTNERLFF.

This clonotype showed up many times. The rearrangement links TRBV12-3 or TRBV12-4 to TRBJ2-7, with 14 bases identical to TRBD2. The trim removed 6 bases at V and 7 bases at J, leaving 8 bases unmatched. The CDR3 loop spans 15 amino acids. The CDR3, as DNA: TGTGCCAGCAGCAACCGACTAGCGGGAGGGGGTGAGCAGTACTTC. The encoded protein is CASSNRLAGGGEQYF.

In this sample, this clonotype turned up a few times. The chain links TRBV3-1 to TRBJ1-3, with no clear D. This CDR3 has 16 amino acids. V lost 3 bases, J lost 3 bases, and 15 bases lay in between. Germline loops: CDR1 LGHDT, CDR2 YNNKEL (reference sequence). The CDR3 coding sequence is TGTGCCAGCAGCCAGAACAGCGCCTTGATTGGAAACACCATATATTTT. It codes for CASSQNSALIGNTIYF.

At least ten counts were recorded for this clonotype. CDR3 coding DNA: TGTGCCATCAGTGAGTCAATAGCGGGTGTCTCCTACAATGAGCAGTTCTTC. This encodes CAISESIAGVSYNEQFF. The chain uses TRBV10-3 and TRBJ2-1; 7 bases line up with TRBD2. J gave up 0 bases and V 0 bases, and 5 bases lay outside the gene matches. Germline CDR1 is ENHRY and CDR2 is SYGVKD. CDR3 length equals 17 residues.

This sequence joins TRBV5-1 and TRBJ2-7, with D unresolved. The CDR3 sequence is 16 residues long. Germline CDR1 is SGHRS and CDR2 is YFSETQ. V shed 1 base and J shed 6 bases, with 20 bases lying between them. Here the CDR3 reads CASSLRAASEFFEQYF. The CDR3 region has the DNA TGCGCCAGCAGCTTGAGGGCAGCCTCGGAATTTTTCGAGCAGTACTTC.

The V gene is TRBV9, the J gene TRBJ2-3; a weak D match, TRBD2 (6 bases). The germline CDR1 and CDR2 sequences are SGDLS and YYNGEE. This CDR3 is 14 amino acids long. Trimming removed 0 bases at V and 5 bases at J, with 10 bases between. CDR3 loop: CASSVGLVVDTQYF. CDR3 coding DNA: TGTGCCAGCAGCGTAGGACTAGTAGTAGATACGCAGTATTTT.

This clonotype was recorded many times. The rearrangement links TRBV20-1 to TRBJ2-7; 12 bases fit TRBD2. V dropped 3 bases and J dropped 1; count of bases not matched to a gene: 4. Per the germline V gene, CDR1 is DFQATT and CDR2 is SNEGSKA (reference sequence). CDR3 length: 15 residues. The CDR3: CSARTSGSSSYEQYF. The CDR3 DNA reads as TGCAGTGCTAGGACTAGCGGGAGTTCTTCCTACGAGCAGTACTTC.

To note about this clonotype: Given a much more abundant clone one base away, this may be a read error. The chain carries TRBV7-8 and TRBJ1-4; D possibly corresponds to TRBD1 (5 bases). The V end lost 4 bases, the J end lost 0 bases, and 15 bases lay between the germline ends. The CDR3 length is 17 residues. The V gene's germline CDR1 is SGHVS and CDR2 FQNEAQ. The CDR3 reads CASSSDRTIATNEKLFF. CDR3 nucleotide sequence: TGTGCCAGCAGCTCAGATCGGACAATTGCAACTAATGAAAAACTGTTTTTT.

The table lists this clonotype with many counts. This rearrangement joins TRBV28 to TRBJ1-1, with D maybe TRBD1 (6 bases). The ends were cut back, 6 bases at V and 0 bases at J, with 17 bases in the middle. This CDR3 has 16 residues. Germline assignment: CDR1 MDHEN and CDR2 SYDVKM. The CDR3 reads CASSQGSRGLNTEAFF. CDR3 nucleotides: TGTGCCAGCAGCCAGGGAAGCAGGGGTTTGAACACTGAAGCTTTCTTT.

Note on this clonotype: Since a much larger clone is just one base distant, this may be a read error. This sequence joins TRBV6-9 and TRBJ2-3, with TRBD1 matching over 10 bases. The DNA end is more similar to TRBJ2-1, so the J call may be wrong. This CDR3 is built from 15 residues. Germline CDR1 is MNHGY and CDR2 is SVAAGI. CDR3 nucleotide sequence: TGTGCCAGCAGTTTAGTAGGGGACAGGGGTGCCGAGCAGTTCTTC. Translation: CASSLVGDRGAEQFF.

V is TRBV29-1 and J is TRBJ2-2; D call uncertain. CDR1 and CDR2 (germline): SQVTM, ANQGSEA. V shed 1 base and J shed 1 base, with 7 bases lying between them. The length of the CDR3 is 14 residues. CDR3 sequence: CSVEGQLNTGELFF. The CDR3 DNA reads TGCAGCGTTGAAGGGCAGCTGAACACCGGGGAGCTGTTTTTT.

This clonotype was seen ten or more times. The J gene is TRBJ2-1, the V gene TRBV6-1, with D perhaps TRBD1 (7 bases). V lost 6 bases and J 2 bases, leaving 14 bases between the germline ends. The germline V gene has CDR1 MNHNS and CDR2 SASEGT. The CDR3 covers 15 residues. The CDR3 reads CASSYAGGTYNEQFF. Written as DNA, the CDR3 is TGTGCCAGCAGCTACGCAGGGGGGACCTACAATGAGCAGTTCTTC.

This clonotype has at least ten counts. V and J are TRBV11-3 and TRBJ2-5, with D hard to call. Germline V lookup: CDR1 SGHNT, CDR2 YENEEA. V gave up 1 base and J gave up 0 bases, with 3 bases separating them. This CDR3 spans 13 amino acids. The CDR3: CASSLGNQETQYF. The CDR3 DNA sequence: TGTGCCAGCAGCTTAGGGAACCAAGAGACCCAGTACTTC. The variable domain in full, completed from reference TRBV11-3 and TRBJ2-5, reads EAGVVQSPRYKIIEKKQPVAFWCNPISGHNTLYWYLQNLGQGPELLIRYENEEAVDDSQLPKDRFSAERLKGVDSTLKIQPAELGDSAVYLCASSLGNQETQYFGPGTRLLVL.